The 10 T cell receptor beta chains below come from one sample, sequenced in a study of beta chain features in type 1 diabetes. Every isolated RNA sample was fully reverse transcribed, so sequencing captured expressed TCRB transcripts. The assay was immunoSEQ multiplex PCR, and TCRdb's table has in-frame clones only and misses some. The sample includes 400,000 to 550,000 clones, about an eighth of them seen just once. The sample taken for sequencing was naive CD4+ T cells from blood. The receptor source for this set is a woman under 30 in good health.

V usage is TRBV7-3 and J usage is TRBJ2-5; 8 nucleotides line up with TRBD1. Germline V gene sequence: CDR1 SGHTA, CDR2 FQGTGA. The CDR3 is made up of 13 amino acids. The trim removed 5 bases at V and 1 base at J, leaving 0 bases unmatched. CDR3 amino acids: CASSQGAQETQYF. The DNA for the CDR3 is TGTGCCAGCAGCCAGGGGGCCCAAGAGACCCAGTACTTC.

The V call is TRBV9, the J call TRBJ2-4; maybe TRBD1 (5 bases). This CDR3 region has 15 residues. V was shortened by 0 bases and J by 5 bases, with 12 bases between the two germline ends. Per germline, CDR1 SGDLS and CDR2 YYNGEE. The CDR3 is CASSVGAGSENIQYF. In DNA form, the CDR3 reads TGTGCCAGCAGCGTAGGCGCAGGGTCGGAAAACATTCAGTACTTC.

The chain links TRBV25-1 to TRBJ1-1; D gene ambiguous. The CDR3 has 13 residues. Germline CDR1 and CDR2: MGHDK and SYGVNS. V dropped 6 bases and J dropped 1 base, with 9 bases sitting between them. CDR3 in DNA: TGTGCCAGCAGCCTACTTGGGAACACTGAAGCTTTCTTT. It specifies CASSLLGNTEAFF.

The chain joins TRBV12-5 to TRBJ1-2; 12 bases match TRBD1. V shed 6 bases and J 7 bases; nucleotides not matched to a gene: 15. This CDR3 has 17 amino acids. Germline V lookup: CDR1 LGHNT, CDR2 FRNRAP. The CDR3: CASGTWDRGRFKGGYTF. CDR3 bases: TGTGCTAGTGGGACCTGGGACAGGGGGCGCTTCAAGGGTGGCTACACCTTC.

This clone showed up just a few times. The rearrangement uses TRBV5-8 and TRBJ2-7, with a weak D call TRBD1 (5 bases). The CDR3 has 16 amino acids. Germline V gene data show CDR1 as SGHTS and CDR2 as YDEGEE. Trimming cost V 1 base and J 3 bases, with 17 bases left between them. Written as DNA, the CDR3 is TGTGCCAGCAGCTTGCTTACAGGACAAGATTACTACGAGCAGTACGTC. Encoded protein: CASSLLTGQDYYEQYV.

The V and J genes are TRBV6-4 and TRBJ2-3; D call uncertain. Germline V CDR1 and CDR2: MRHNA, SNTAGT. The CDR3 runs 14 residues. Trimming shortened V by 3 bases and J by 6 bases, and 13 bases separated the two germline ends. CDR3 bases: TGTGCCAGCAGTGAACGAACCGGGTTTGATACGCAGTATTTT. It specifies CASSERTGFDTQYF.

The CDR3: CASSVRGHPNEKLFF. In DNA form, the CDR3 reads TGTGCCAGCAGCGTGCGGGGACACCCTAATGAAAAACTGTTTTTT. The genes are TRBV7-2 and TRBJ1-4; the D gene is possibly TRBD1 (6 bases). The germline gives CDR1 SGHTA, CDR2 FQGNSA. The CDR3 loop spans 15 amino acids. V was shortened by 5 bases and J by 3 bases, with 13 bases between the two germline ends.

The rearrangement uses TRBV19 and TRBJ2-1, with 8 bases matching TRBD2. The length of the CDR3 is 15 residues. Germline values: CDR1 LNHDA, CDR2 SQIVND (reference sequence). J gave up 5 bases and V 6 bases, and 9 bases lay outside the gene matches. This CDR3 is CASSLPGGKNNEQFF. The CDR3 nucleotides read TGTGCCAGTAGCCTTCCGGGGGGGAAAAACAATGAGCAGTTCTTC.

This chain uses TRBV9 with TRBJ2-1; D unresolved. Germline V gene lookup returns CDR1 SGDLS and CDR2 YYNGEE. Trimming took off 1 base at V and 6 bases at J, with 17 bases between the two ends. The CDR3 extends over 16 amino acids. The CDR3 is CASSVSAGSGVNEQFF. The CDR3, as DNA: TGTGCCAGCAGCGTATCCGCCGGGTCTGGGGTCAATGAGCAGTTCTTC.

In its sample, this clone was seen a few times. The rearrangement joins TRBV5-6 to TRBJ2-5; 7 positions agree with TRBD2. Germline CDR1 and CDR2: SGHDT and YYEEEE. J was trimmed by 5 bases and V by 3 bases; bases with no gene match: 7. The CDR3 extends over 14 amino acids. As DNA, the CDR3 is TGTGCCAGCAGCTCGGCGGGAGATCGGGAGACCCAGTACTTC. Protein: CASSSAGDRETQYF.